The sequence of this T cell receptor (beta chain) was determined in a study of type 1 and type 2 diabetes patients. PCR was run on genomic DNA. Multiplex PCR with 30 forward and 13 reverse primers amplified the TCR beta CDR3. TCRdb called the multiplex PCR reads again in MiXCR, with one record for every CDR3 protein. This table holds approximately 260,000 distinct CDR3 sequences, around 47% found once. CDR1 is LGHNA and CDR2 is YNFKEQ in the germline V gene. The CDR3 sequence is 15 residues long. Trimming removed 1 base from V and 5 bases from J, with 14 bases in between. All diabetic donors were classified as either type 1 or type 2 diabetes. A few counts support this clonotype.

The clonotype originates from a man aged 18 to 30 with type 2 diabetes. Input material: peripheral blood mononuclear cells (PBMCs). The chain employs TRBV4-2 and TRBJ1-1, with D tentatively TRBD1 (6 bases). The CDR3 is CASSQGGRGLTEAFF. CDR3 nucleotide sequence: TGTGCCAGCAGCCAAGGGGGGCGCGGTCTAACTGAAGCTTTCTTT.